This TCR beta chain was obtained from a study of blood T cell repertoires in COVID-19. This CDR3 region has 15 residues. Between the trimmed V and J ends, which lost 10 bases and 0 bases, there was a span of 16 bases. Germline V gene lookup returns CDR1 LNHDA and CDR2 SQIVND (reference sequence). Seattle cases were enrolled at active infection and followed longitudinally. In the original analysis: Amplification with reference gene primers provided the estimates of nucleated cell counts. The protocol was immunoSEQ multiplex PCR, while the TCRdb copy is restricted to in-frame clones and leaves out a portion. The V and J calls and clone size are taken from that table; D and trimming were inferred from the DNA. The data contain 87,000 or so clones, around 82% of them singletons.

J is TRBJ1-5 and V is TRBV19; perhaps TRBD1 as D (5 bases). This receptor was obtained from a woman of 80 years or more with COVID-19, enrolled during active disease. The sample taken for sequencing was peripheral blood. The CDR3 region is CATLKGAYSNQPQHF. CDR3 nucleotide sequence: TGTGCCACCCTTAAAGGGGCCTATAGCAATCAGCCCCAGCATTTT.